This passage covers 30 T cell receptor beta chains from one sample sequenced in a study of cytomegalovirus exposure and HLA in healthy donors. 13 Jbeta primers and 60 Vbeta primers were used for the PCR. Produced via immunoSEQ multiplex PCR; TCRdb's table is partial and in-frame only. Of 110,000 to 150,000 clones in the sample, roughly 80% are singletons; the top ten hold 4% to 5%. The sequencing sample was made of PBMCs. The source is a middle-aged man in good health and CMV-seropositive.

The V gene is TRBV9, the J gene TRBJ1-3; TRBD1 is a possible D gene (5 bases). Trimming removed 1 base at V and 0 bases at J, with 11 bases between. The germline gives CDR1 SGDLS, CDR2 YYNGEE. This CDR3 spans 16 amino acids. The CDR3 nucleotides are TGTGCCAGCAGCGTATGGCCAGGGCCCTCTGGAAACACCATATATTTT. Translating gives CASSVWPGPSGNTIYF. Full variable domain (outside the CDR3, taken from reference TRBV9 and TRBJ1-3): DSGVTQTPKHLITATGQRVTLRCSPRSGDLSVYWYQQSLDQGLQFLIQYYNGEERAKGNILERFSAQQFPDLHSELNLSSLELGDSALYFCASSVWPGPSGNTIYFGEGSWLTVV.

The chain couples TRBV6-5 to TRBJ1-6; D remains unclear. The CDR3 is 13 amino acids. Germline assignment: CDR1 MNHEY and CDR2 SVGAGI. V dropped 7 bases and J dropped 3 bases, with 7 bases sitting between them. The CDR3 sequence: CASNRNYNSPLHF. CDR3 bases: TGTGCCAGCAATAGAAACTATAATTCACCCCTCCACTTT.

The chain carries TRBV7-6 and TRBJ2-1; 7 bases align to TRBD2. J lost 4 bases, V lost 5 bases, and 11 bases had no gene match. This CDR3 has 16 residues. The germline gives CDR1 SGHVS, CDR2 FNYEAQ. This chain's CDR3 is CASSTRSLARYNEQFF. The CDR3 DNA follows: TGTGCCAGCAGCACCAGGTCACTAGCGAGATACAATGAGCAGTTCTTC. Combining the CDR3 with reference TRBV7-6 and TRBJ2-1 gives the whole variable domain GAGVSQSPRYKVTKRGQDVALRCDPISGHVSLYWYRQALGQGPEFLTYFNYEAQQDKSGLPNDRFSAERPEGSISTLTIQRTEQRDSAMYRCASSTRSLARYNEQFFGPGTRLTVL.

The chain uses TRBV4-3 and TRBJ1-1, with a possible D match to TRBD1 (5 bases). Germline CDR1 and CDR2: LGHNA and YSLEER. The germline V and J ends were trimmed by 3 bases and 3 bases, with 14 bases remaining between them. The CDR3 sequence is 15 residues long. Written as DNA, the CDR3 is TGCGCCAGCAGCCAGGAGGGGTTCTTGCACACTGAAGCTTTCTTT. Amino acid sequence: CASSQEGFLHTEAFF.

The V call is TRBV2, the J call TRBJ2-5, with D hard to call. This CDR3 has 11 amino acids. V lost 6 bases and J lost 2, with 4 bases in between. The germline V gene has CDR1 SNHLY and CDR2 FYNNEI. This CDR3 is CASSNQETQYF. CDR3 sequence (DNA): TGTGCCAGCAGCAATCAAGAGACCCAGTACTTC.

The chain uses TRBV11-1 and TRBJ1-2, with D possibly being TRBD1 (5 bases). The CDR3 runs to 15 residues. The germline CDR1 and CDR2 sequences are SGHAT and FQDESV (reference sequence). Trimming cost V 3 bases and J 6 bases, with 17 bases left between them. The CDR3 DNA reads as TGTGCCAGCAGCTTGGGGCCCGTTTATCCCGATGGCTACACCTTC. The encoded protein is CASSLGPVYPDGYTF.

This clone has just one count. The V and J genes are TRBV19 and TRBJ2-3; D may be TRBD2 (6 bases). Trimming took off 1 base at V and 5 bases at J, with 13 bases between the two ends. Germline assignment: CDR1 LNHDA and CDR2 SQIVND (reference sequence). This CDR3 region has 15 residues. Written as DNA, the CDR3 is TGTGCCAGTAGTATAGGGGCGGGAAGGGGAGATACGCAGTATTTT. This gives the protein CASSIGAGRGDTQYF.

This chain uses TRBV6-1 with TRBJ2-3; 9 bases match TRBD1. Looked up from germline, CDR1 is MNHNS and CDR2 is SASEGT. Trimming at V came to 8 bases and at J to 4 bases, leaving 10 bases not matched to a gene. The CDR3 is 15 residues long. The CDR3 protein is CASWAWDRVSDTQYF. CDR3 DNA: TGTGCCAGCTGGGCATGGGACAGGGTCTCAGATACGCAGTATTTT.

The chain combines TRBV18 with TRBJ2-2, with D perhaps TRBD1 (5 bases). The V end was cut by 6 bases, the J end by 3 bases, with 17 bases between. The CDR3 spans 16 residues. The germline gives CDR1 KGHSH, CDR2 LQKENI. DNA for the CDR3: TGTGCCAGCTCTCTTATGAAAACCAGGGACACCGGGGAGCTGTTTTTT. It yields the protein CASSLMKTRDTGELFF.

The CDR3 DNA reads as TGCGCCAGCAGCTTGAACACCCATAACTATGGCTACACCTTC. Translated, it gives CASSLNTHNYGYTF. The chain is built from TRBV5-1 and TRBJ1-2; unclear D gene. Germline CDR1 and CDR2: SGHRS and YFSETQ. The germline V and J ends were trimmed by 1 base and 1 base, with 8 bases remaining between them. This CDR3 is built from 14 residues. The entire variable domain, with the rest obtained from reference TRBV5-1 and TRBJ1-2, is as follows: KAGVTQTPRYLIKTRGQQVTLSCSPISGHRSVSWYQQTPGQGLQFLFEYFSETQRNKGNFPGRFSGRQFSNSRSEMNVSTLELGDSALYLCASSLNTHNYGYTFGSGTRLTVV.

The gene calls are TRBV7-3 and TRBJ2-2; perhaps TRBD1 as D (6 bases). CDR1 and CDR2 (germline): SGHTA, FQGTGA. The V end lost 1 base, the J end lost 0 bases, and 12 bases lay between the germline ends. The CDR3 consists of 17 residues. The DNA of the CDR3 is TGTGCCAGCAGCTTAAGGCTGGGGGCGACGAACACCGGGGAGCTGTTTTTT. This codes for CASSLRLGATNTGELFF.

The chain joins TRBV7-9 to TRBJ2-7; TRBD1 aligns across 10 bases. The CDR3 spans 16 residues. Germline-derived CDR1 and CDR2 are SEHNR and FQNEAQ (reference sequence). V lost 2 bases, J lost 1 base, and 5 bases stayed unmatched. The CDR3 DNA reads TGTGCCAGCAGCTTACCCGGACAGGGGGATTCCTACGAGCAGTACTTC. It encodes CASSLPGQGDSYEQYF.

This rearrangement joins TRBV7-9 to TRBJ2-7; 16 positions match TRBD2. The CDR3 length is 16 residues. Losses at the gene ends were 5 bases for V and 7 bases for J; bases not matched to a gene: 8. Germline lookup yields CDR1 SEHNR and CDR2 FQNEAQ (reference sequence). The CDR3 protein is CASSPTGTSGREEQYF. For the CDR3, the DNA is TGTGCCAGCAGCCCAACCGGGACTAGCGGGAGGGAAGAGCAGTACTTC.

The chain has TRBV27 and TRBJ1-2; the D gene is possibly TRBD1 (5 bases). This CDR3 spans 15 amino acids. Trimming took 7 bases from V and 2 from J, leaving 17 bases between them. Germline CDR1 MNHEY, CDR2 SMNVEV (reference sequence). DNA of the CDR3: TGTGCCAGCACGGCCAGGGCACTGGAAAACTATGGCTACACCTTC. Translating it yields CASTARALENYGYTF.

The V and J genes are TRBV7-9 and TRBJ2-1; unclear D gene. Germline loops: CDR1 SEHNR, CDR2 FQNEAQ (reference sequence). V lost 7 bases and J 5 bases, leaving 12 bases between the germline ends. The CDR3 covers 13 residues. CDR3: CASTSFPNNEQFF. The CDR3 region has the DNA TGTGCCAGCACCTCGTTCCCTAACAATGAGCAGTTCTTC.

The chain has TRBV6-5 and TRBJ2-7, with 7 positions matching TRBD1. Germline CDR1 MNHEY, CDR2 SVGAGI. This CDR3 has 14 residues. The junction had 8 bases not matched to a gene; V was cut back by 4 bases and J by 5 bases. The CDR3 sequence is CASSSPGDSHEQYF. The CDR3 bases are TGTGCCAGCAGTTCTCCCGGGGACAGCCACGAGCAGTACTTC.

The CDR3 DNA reads TGTGCCAGCAGAAGGACAGAGTTCTCCTACGAGCAGTACTTC. The encoded protein is CASRRTEFSYEQYF. The genes are TRBV5-6 and TRBJ2-7; possibly TRBD1 for D (6 bases). The V and J ends lost 5 bases and 0 bases respectively, with 12 bases between them. This CDR3 region has 14 residues. CDR1 SGHDT and CDR2 YYEEEE come from the germline V gene.

The chain uses TRBV7-2 and TRBJ2-7; 9 bases are shared with TRBD2. The V segment lost 2 bases and the J segment 3 bases; nucleotides outside the gene matches: 11. The length of the CDR3 is 17 residues. From germline, CDR1 is SGHTA and CDR2 FQGNSA. Here the CDR3 DNA reads TGTGCCAGCAGCTTATCCCGCGAGCGGGGGGTCCGCTACGAGCAGTACTTC. Its protein is CASSLSRERGVRYEQYF.

V usage is TRBV30 and J usage is TRBJ1-1; 11 bases match TRBD1. Germline V gene data show CDR1 as GTSNPN and CDR2 as SVGIG (reference sequence). CDR3 size: 13 residues. The junction had 2 bases not matched to a gene; V was cut back by 2 bases and J by 6 bases. CDR3 protein: CAWSWTGGSEAFF. The CDR3 nucleotides are TGTGCCTGGAGTTGGACAGGGGGCTCTGAAGCTTTCTTT.

On this clone itself: A junction boundary mismatches the germline segment, possibly from a read error. The V call is TRBV7-9, the J call TRBJ2-7; D uncertain. The CDR3 runs to 13 residues. CDR1 and CDR2 from the germline V gene are SEHNR and FQNEAQ (reference sequence). Here the CDR3 reads CSSSLGVLTGQYF. Here the CDR3 DNA reads TGTTCCAGCAGCTTAGGAGTCCTCACGGGGCAGTACTTC.

The chain combines TRBV2 with TRBJ1-2; maybe TRBD1 (5 bases). The germline V gene has CDR1 SNHLY and CDR2 FYNNEI. V lost 7 bases and J 7 bases, leaving 13 bases between the germline ends. The CDR3 extends over 12 amino acids. This CDR3 is CASTKDTLGYTF. The CDR3 nucleotides are TGTGCCAGCACTAAGGACACCCTTGGCTACACCTTC.

The rearrangement uses TRBV25-1 and TRBJ1-2; 9 nucleotides agree with TRBD1. This CDR3 has 14 amino acids. Per germline, CDR1 MGHDK and CDR2 SYGVNS. The ends lost 3 bases at V and 8 bases at J; junction bases unmatched: 7. Here the CDR3 reads CASSDSGQGDGYTF. The CDR3 DNA follows: TGTGCCAGCAGTGATTCGGGACAGGGTGACGGCTACACCTTC.

This chain links TRBV5-4 with TRBJ2-4; 9 bases are shared with TRBD1. V dropped 6 bases and J dropped 1; count of bases not matched to a gene: 5. CDR3 length: 15 amino acids. In germline, CDR1 is SGHNT, CDR2 YYREEE (reference sequence). The CDR3 loop is CASKTGGAAKNIQYF. The CDR3 coding sequence is TGTGCCAGCAAAACAGGGGGCGCTGCCAAAAACATTCAGTACTTC.

Turning to this clone: At the DNA level, this CDR3 is encoded by other sequences in the same sample as well. The chain couples TRBV18 to TRBJ2-7, with D hard to call. This CDR3 contains 12 residues. Germline CDR1 reads KGHSH; CDR2 reads LQKENI. V was pared by 2 bases and J by 4 bases, with 6 bases between. The CDR3 is CASSPSSYEQYF. The DNA of the CDR3 is TGTGCCAGCTCACCATCTAGTTACGAGCAGTACTTC. Using reference TRBV18 and TRBJ2-7 for the parts outside the CDR3, the full variable domain is NAGVMQNPRHLVRRRGQEARLRCSPMKGHSHVYWYRQLPEEGLKFMVYLQKENIIDESGMPKERFSAEFPKEGPSILRIQQVVRGDSAAYFCASSPSSYEQYFGPGTRLTVT.

The CDR3 loop is CASSRGGLGTDTQYF. The CDR3 nucleotides are TGTGCCAGCAGCCGCGGTGGCCTAGGCACAGATACGCAGTATTTT. V usage is TRBV7-9 and J usage is TRBJ2-3; no clear D gene. This CDR3 has 15 amino acids. Germline-derived CDR1 and CDR2 are SEHNR and FQNEAQ (reference sequence). Trimming pared 5 bases from V and 1 base from J, leaving 13 bases between. Together with reference TRBV7-9 and TRBJ2-3, the CDR3 gives the full variable domain: DTGVSQNPRHKITKRGQNVTFRCDPISEHNRLYWYRQTLGQGPEFLTYFQNEAQLEKSRLLSDRFSAERPKGSFSTLEIQRTEQGDSAMYLCASSRGGLGTDTQYFGPGTRLTVL.

This clone was seen just once. The chain recombines TRBV7-9 with TRBJ2-1; D remains ambiguous. The CDR3 is 15 residues long. V lost 4 bases and J 7 bases, leaving 17 bases between the germline ends. Germline V gene lookup returns CDR1 SEHNR and CDR2 FQNEAQ (reference sequence). The CDR3 reads CASSSEEPAVNEQFF. In DNA form, the CDR3 reads TGTGCCAGCAGCTCCGAGGAGCCCGCGGTGAATGAGCAGTTCTTC. Using reference TRBV7-9 and TRBJ2-1 for the parts outside the CDR3, the full variable domain is DTGVSQNPRHKITKRGQNVTFRCDPISEHNRLYWYRQTLGQGPEFLTYFQNEAQLEKSRLLSDRFSAERPKGSFSTLEIQRTEQGDSAMYLCASSSEEPAVNEQFFGPGTRLTVL.

The CDR3 sequence: CASSRTGYEQYF. The CDR3 DNA reads as TGCGCCAGCAGTCGGACAGGGTACGAGCAGTACTTC. The V gene is TRBV10-2, the J gene TRBJ2-7, with 8 bases identical to TRBD1. The CDR3 runs to 12 residues. Per the germline V gene, CDR1 is WSHSY and CDR2 is SAAADI. With 5 bases clipped from V and 4 bases from J, the junction kept 1 base outside the gene matches.

As to this clone: The germline gene is not matched at one end of the junction; a read error may be the cause. CDR3 bases: TGTTCCAGCAGTTTAGCGGGAGGGGTTGAGCAGTTCTTC. It encodes CSSSLAGGVEQFF. V is TRBV7-9 and J is TRBJ2-1; 11 bases are shared with TRBD2. Germline values: CDR1 SEHNR, CDR2 FQNEAQ (reference sequence). The CDR3 runs 13 residues.

The gene calls are TRBV4-3 and TRBJ1-2; tentative D call: TRBD1 (5 bases). Germline-derived CDR1 and CDR2 are LGHNA and YSLEER. Trimming removed 2 bases from V and 4 bases from J, with 14 bases in between. The CDR3 consists of 15 residues. CDR3 in DNA: TGCGCCAGCAGCCAATTAATCGGGGGACCCTATGGCTACACCTTC. Protein: CASSQLIGGPYGYTF.

The V call is TRBV5-1, the J call TRBJ2-3; tentative D call: TRBD1 (6 bases). The length of the CDR3 is 14 residues. The V gene's germline CDR1 is SGHRS and CDR2 YFSETQ. The ends were cut back, 1 base at V and 5 bases at J, with 11 bases in the middle. The CDR3 nucleotides read TGCGCCAGCAGCTTGACTAAGGGGGAAGATACGCAGTATTTT. This encodes CASSLTKGEDTQYF.